This T cell receptor (beta chain) was recovered during a study of blood T cell repertoires in COVID-19. Looking at the study overall: Acute and convalescent COVID-19 samples came from the United States, Italy and Spain. Nucleic acid was either cDNA or gDNA, and it came from T cells, B-cell-depleted T cells, or PBMCs.

The Seattle patients joined while their infection was active and were tracked longitudinally afterward. In the authors' methods: For nucleated cells, counts were estimated from reference gene primer amplification. Sequencing was performed with immunoSEQ multiplex PCR; in TCRdb, only in-frame clones are kept and a portion is missing. That table supplies the V and J calls and clone size; D and trimming were determined from the DNA. This sample has hundreds of thousands of clones, with 88% found just once. The V end was cut by 4 bases, the J end by 6 bases, with 22 bases between. This CDR3 spans 16 amino acids. In germline, CDR1 is MDHEN, CDR2 SYDVKM.

The sample comprised peripheral blood. The gene calls are TRBV28 and TRBJ2-7, with a tentative D call TRBD1 (6 bases). The sequence came from a woman aged 70-85 years with COVID-19, enrolled during active disease. The DNA of the CDR3 is TGTGCCAGCAGTTCCCCGGGACACCTGCTACGTCGCGAGCAGTACTTC. Encoded protein: CASSSPGHLLRREQYF.